The 17 T cell receptor beta chains below come from one sample, sequenced in a study of breast tumors, draining lymph nodes, adjacent tissues. Axillary draining lymph nodes of breast cancer patients supplied the node samples. TCRdb reprocessed the multiplex PCR reads with MiXCR, giving one entry per CDR3 protein. The table records 200,000 or so distinct CDR3 sequences, around 29% of them present only once. The sequenced sample consisted of axillary lymph node tissue. Every receptor here comes from a female donor with breast cancer. Some clones in this sample may be carry-over from other donors' samples.

Here the CDR3 reads CASSTGTGLDTQYF. As DNA, the CDR3 is TGTGCCAGTAGTACCGGGACAGGGCTAGATACGCAGTATTTT. The chain employs TRBV19 and TRBJ2-3; TRBD1 agrees at 9 bases. This CDR3 has 14 amino acids. Germline CDR1 is LNHDA and CDR2 is SQIVND (reference sequence). V dropped 4 bases and J dropped 5; count of bases not matched to a gene: 4.

The chain recombines TRBV6-5 with TRBJ2-3; the D is unclear. Germline CDR1 and CDR2: MNHEY and SVGAGI. CDR3 length: 17 amino acids. The V and J ends lost 0 bases and 2 bases respectively, with 15 bases between them. The CDR3 reads CASSYSGGRLFTDTQYF. For the CDR3, the DNA is TGTGCCAGCAGTTACTCGGGCGGACGGCTCTTCACAGATACGCAGTATTTT.

This clonotype appeared many times. The chain carries TRBV6-1 and TRBJ1-2; D is uncertain. V was shortened by 7 bases and J by 5 bases, with 8 bases between the two germline ends. The CDR3 is 11 amino acids. Germline assignment: CDR1 MNHNS and CDR2 SASEGT. The CDR3 sequence: CASTIGYGYTF. The CDR3 bases are TGTGCCAGCACCATCGGGTATGGCTACACCTTC.

This chain uses TRBV10-1 with TRBJ2-5; D is perhaps TRBD2 (6 bases). The germline gives CDR1 WNHNN, CDR2 SYGVQD (reference sequence). The germline V and J ends were trimmed by 3 bases and 2 bases, with 13 bases remaining between them. The CDR3 has 15 residues. CDR3 DNA: TGCGCCAGCAGTGATTATGGAGGGCCGCAAGAGACCCAGTACTTC. This gives the protein CASSDYGGPQETQYF.

Note on this clonotype: Given the absence of the conserved phenylalanine or tryptophan at the CDR3 end, a read error is likely. V gene TRBV7-9 combines with J gene TRBJ2-1; D call uncertain. The CDR3 has 15 residues. CDR1 SEHNR and CDR2 FQNEAQ come from the germline V gene (reference sequence). V gave up 1 base and J gave up 3 bases, with 10 bases separating them. CDR3 in amino acids: CASSLGGVGYNEQFC. The CDR3 coding sequence is TGTGCCAGCAGCTTAGGAGGCGTGGGCTACAATGAGCAGTTCTGT.

This clonotype showed up many times. The rearrangement uses TRBV19 and TRBJ2-5, with TRBD2 matching 7 bases. Looked up from germline, CDR1 is LNHDA and CDR2 is SQIVND (reference sequence). J lost 2 bases, V lost 4 bases, and 10 bases had no gene match. The CDR3 length is 16 residues. The CDR3 protein is CASSTLWAGEQETQYF. The CDR3 DNA reads as TGTGCCAGTAGTACCCTGTGGGCGGGAGAACAAGAGACCCAGTACTTC. Full variable domain (rest looked up from reference TRBV19 and TRBJ2-5): DGGITQSPKYLFRKEGQNVTLSCEQNLNHDAMYWYRQDPGQGLRLIYYSQIVNDFQKGDIAEGYSVSREKKESFPLTVTSAQKNPTAFYLCASSTLWAGEQETQYFGPGTRLLVL.

This clonotype came up many times. The chain couples TRBV6-1 to TRBJ1-4; 7 bases agree with TRBD1. Germline lookup yields CDR1 MNHNS and CDR2 SASEGT. J lost 4 bases, V lost 6 bases, and 11 bases had no gene match. The CDR3 has 16 residues. CDR3 sequence (DNA): TGTGCCAGCAGCAGGGGGTGGGGGACAGATAATGAAAAACTGTTTTTT. This encodes CASSRGWGTDNEKLFF.

This clonotype was counted at least ten times. The gene calls are TRBV12-3 or TRBV12-4 and TRBJ2-7; 8 bases are shared with TRBD1. After removal of 5 bases from V and 2 bases from J, the junction contained 8 bases not matched to a gene. This CDR3 contains 15 residues. DNA for the CDR3: TGTGCCAGCAGTAAGGGACAGGCGAGAACCTACGAGCAGTACTTC. Protein sequence: CASSKGQARTYEQYF.

About this clonotype itself: One end of the junction varies from germline; a read error may be responsible. The J gene is TRBJ2-2, the V gene TRBV19; 9 nucleotides agree with TRBD2. The CDR3 consists of 14 residues. Germline V CDR1 and CDR2: LNHDA, SQIVND (reference sequence). For the CDR3, the DNA is TGTGCCAGTACTAGCGGGGTAAACACCGGGGAGCTGTCTTGG. Its protein is CASTSGVNTGELSW.

This clonotype was detected ten times or more. The chain uses TRBV19 and TRBJ1-5, with TRBD1 matching 9 bases. This CDR3 is built from 14 residues. Per the germline V gene, CDR1 is LNHDA and CDR2 is SQIVND (reference sequence). V lost 9 bases, J lost 2 bases, and 5 bases stayed unmatched. CDR3 DNA sequence: TGTGCCAGCGTACAGGGGGCCGGCAATCAGCCCCAGCATTTT. It codes for CASVQGAGNQPQHF.

This clonotype appeared many times. The V call is TRBV20-1, the J call TRBJ2-3, with a weak D call TRBD2 (5 bases). The germline gives CDR1 DFQATT, CDR2 SNEGSKA (reference sequence). V was clipped by 2 bases and J by 0 bases, with 6 bases between them. The CDR3 consists of 13 residues. The CDR3 DNA reads as TGCAGTGCTAGACGGGGTAGCACAGATACGCAGTATTTT. It encodes CSARRGSTDTQYF.

This clonotype was counted many times. The chain carries TRBV11-2 and TRBJ2-3; TRBD2 matches at 10 bases. The germline V gene has CDR1 SGHAT and CDR2 FQNNGV. This CDR3 has 16 residues. V trimming: 3 bases; J trimming: 3 bases; junction bases outside the gene matches: 6. CDR3 in amino acids: CASSLSGGEGTDTQYF. CDR3 sequence (DNA): TGTGCCAGCAGCTTGAGCGGGGGGGAGGGGACAGATACGCAGTATTTT.

This clonotype was picked up a small number of times. The gene calls are TRBV12-3 or TRBV12-4 and TRBJ1-5; 7 bases align to TRBD1. The CDR3 is made up of 13 amino acids. After removal of 6 bases from V and 8 bases from J, the junction contained 7 bases not matched to a gene. The CDR3 region is CASSDQGVEPQHF. The CDR3 bases are TGTGCCAGCAGCGACCAGGGGGTGGAGCCCCAGCATTTT.

At least ten counts were recorded for this clonotype. The chain carries TRBV5-1 and TRBJ1-2, with D possibly matching TRBD1 (5 bases). Germline V CDR1 and CDR2: SGHRS, YFSETQ. V lost 1 base and J 4 bases, leaving 8 bases between the germline ends. The CDR3 length is 13 residues. CDR3 sequence reads: CASSLWTSYGYTF. The DNA of the CDR3 is TGCGCCAGCAGCTTGTGGACAAGCTATGGCTACACCTTC.

This clonotype was counted at least ten times. J is TRBJ2-7 and V is TRBV20-1, with TRBD2 matching over 7 bases. Germline assignment: CDR1 DFQATT and CDR2 SNEGSKA (reference sequence). Trimming took 0 bases from V and 3 from J; bases not matched to a gene: 5. This CDR3 has 14 amino acids. CDR3 amino acids: CSARDPAGNYEQYF. CDR3 in DNA: TGCAGTGCTAGAGATCCAGCGGGGAACTACGAGCAGTACTTC.

This clonotype has a count of ten or more. This CDR3 is CASVTGGTMDEQFF. CDR3 in DNA: TGTGCCAGCGTGACGGGCGGAACGATGGATGAGCAGTTCTTC. The V call is TRBV5-6, the J call TRBJ2-1; D not certain. The germline CDR1 and CDR2 sequences are SGHDT and YYEEEE. The CDR3 loop spans 14 amino acids. Trimming removed 7 bases from V and 8 bases from J, with 19 bases in between.

V usage is TRBV18 and J usage is TRBJ1-1, with a weak D call TRBD1 (6 bases). This CDR3 is 14 amino acids long. Germline CDR1 and CDR2: KGHSH and LQKENI. Trimming took 8 bases from V and 0 from J, leaving 13 bases between them. DNA for the CDR3: TGTGCCAGCAGTTACCACAGGGTGAACACTGAAGCTTTCTTT. Translated, it gives CASSYHRVNTEAFF.